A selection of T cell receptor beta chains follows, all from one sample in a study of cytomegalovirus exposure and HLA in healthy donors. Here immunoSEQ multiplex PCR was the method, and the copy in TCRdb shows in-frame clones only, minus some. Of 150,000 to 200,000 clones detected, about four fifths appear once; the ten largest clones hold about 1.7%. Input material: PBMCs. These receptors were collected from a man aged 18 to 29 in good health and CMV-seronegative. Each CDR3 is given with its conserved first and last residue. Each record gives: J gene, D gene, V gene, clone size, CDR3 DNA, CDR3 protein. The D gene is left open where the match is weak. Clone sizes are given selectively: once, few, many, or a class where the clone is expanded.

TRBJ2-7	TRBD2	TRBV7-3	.	TGTGCCAGCAGCTTAGGGGGACTAGCAAGACGCGAGCAGTACTTC	CASSLGGLARREQYF
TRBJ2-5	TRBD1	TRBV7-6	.	TGTGCCAGCAGCTTATTAGGGCAGGGGGCGAGGGAGACCCAGTACTTC	CASSLLGQGARETQYF
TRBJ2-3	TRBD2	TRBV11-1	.	TGTGCCAGCAGCGACCTACTAGCGGGAGTAACAGATACGCAGTATTTT	CASSDLLAGVTDTQYF
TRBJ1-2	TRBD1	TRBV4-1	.	TGCGCCAGCAGCCAACCCGGGACAGGACTCTATGGCTACACCTTC	CASSQPGTGLYGYTF
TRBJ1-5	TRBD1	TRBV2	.	TGTGCCAGCAGTTCCGGGACAGGGGGCCAGCCCCAGCATTTT	CASSSGTGGQPQHF
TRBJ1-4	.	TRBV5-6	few	TGTGCCAGCAGCTTGGCCGGAGAGGGAAAACTGTTTTTT	CASSLAGEGKLFF
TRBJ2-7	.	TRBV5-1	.	TGCGCCAGCAGCCTCGGTGACAGGACCTACGAGCAGTACTTC	CASSLGDRTYEQYF
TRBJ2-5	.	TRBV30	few	TGTGCCTGGAGTGTGGGGGGAGCGAGACAAGGGACCCAGTACTTC	CAWSVGGARQGTQYF
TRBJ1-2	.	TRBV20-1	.	TGCAGTGCCGCGGACTATGGCTACACCTTC	CSAADYGYTF
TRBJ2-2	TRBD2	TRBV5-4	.	TGTGCCAGCGAACCGGGACTACACAACACCGGGGAGCTGTTTTTT	CASEPGLHNTGELFF
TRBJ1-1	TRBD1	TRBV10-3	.	TGTGCCATCAGCGCGCGACAGGGGGACACTGAAGCTTTCTTT	CAISARQGDTEAFF
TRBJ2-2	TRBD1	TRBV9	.	TGTGCCAGCAGCGTAGCTCCAGGGGGGAACACCGGGGAGCTGTTTTTT	CASSVAPGGNTGELFF
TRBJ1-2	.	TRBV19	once	TGTGCCAGTAGTACCCCCGGGGAGGCTAGCTATGGCTACACCTTC	CASSTPGEASYGYTF
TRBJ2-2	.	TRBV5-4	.	TGTGCCAGCAGGCGAATGGGACAGAACACCGGGGAGCTGTTTTTT	CASRRMGQNTGELFF
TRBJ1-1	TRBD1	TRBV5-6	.	TGTGCCAGCAGCCGGACAGGGGGCGTCGGAAACACTGAAGCTTTCTTT	CASSRTGGVGNTEAFF
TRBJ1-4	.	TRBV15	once	TGTGCCACCAGGGACACCGCAGGGGAAAAACTGTTTTTT	CATRDTAGEKLFF
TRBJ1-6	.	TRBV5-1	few	TGCGCCAGCAGCTTGGGGGGCGGCAATTCACCCCTCCACTTT	CASSLGGGNSPLHF
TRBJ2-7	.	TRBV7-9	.	TGTGCCAGCAGCTTAACGACTGTCCCCGAGCAGTACTTC	CASSLTTVPEQYF
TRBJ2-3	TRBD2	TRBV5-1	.	TGCGCCAGCAGCTTTGGTAGCGGGGGGACAGATACGCAGTATTTT	CASSFGSGGTDTQYF
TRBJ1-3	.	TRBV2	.	TGTGCCAGCAGTCCCTCCGACACCAGCTCTGGAAACACCATATATTTT	CASSPSDTSSGNTIYF
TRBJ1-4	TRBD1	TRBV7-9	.	TGTGCCAGCAGCCTGGGACAGGGAGGGGAAAAACTGTTTTTT	CASSLGQGGEKLFF
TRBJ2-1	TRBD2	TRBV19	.	TGTGCCAGTAGTATACGGACCAGCGGGGGGGTGCAGTTCTTC	CASSIRTSGGVQFF
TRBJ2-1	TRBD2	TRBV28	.	TGTGCCAGCAGGTACGCGGGACTAGACTATGAGCAGTTCTTC	CASRYAGLDYEQFF
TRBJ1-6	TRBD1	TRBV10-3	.	TGTGCCATCAGTGTAGACAGGGATGGTTCACCCCTCCACTTT	CAISVDRDGSPLHF
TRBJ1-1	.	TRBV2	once	TGTGCCAGCAGTGAGGGGGGGAGAGGGAACACTGAAGCTTTCTTT	CASSEGGRGNTEAFF
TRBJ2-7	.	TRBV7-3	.	TGTGCCAGCAGCGGGTGGAGGGAGGGGGGGGGAATGATCTACGAGCAGTACTTC	CASSGWREGGGMIYEQYF
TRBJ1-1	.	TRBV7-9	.	TGTGCCAGCAGCTTAGACAGAGAAGCTTTCTTT	CASSLDREAFF
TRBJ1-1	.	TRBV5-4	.	TGTGCCAGCAGCTTAGGTGGGGCCTGGGGCACTGAAGCTTTCTTT	CASSLGGAWGTEAFF
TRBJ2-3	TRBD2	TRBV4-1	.	TGCGCCAGCAGCCAAAATATCCTAGCGGGGGGGCCAAATACGCAGTATTTT	CASSQNILAGGPNTQYF
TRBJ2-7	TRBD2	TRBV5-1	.	TGCGCCAGCAGCTCTATAGCGGGCGGACACCCCTACGAGCAGTACTTC	CASSSIAGGHPYEQYF
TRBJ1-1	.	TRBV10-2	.	TGCGCCAGCAGTGAACAGGGTCGTACTGAAGCTTTCTTT	CASSEQGRTEAFF
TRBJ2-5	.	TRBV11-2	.	TGTGCCAGCAGCTTATCGGGACTTCAAGAGACCCAGTACTTC	CASSLSGLQETQYF
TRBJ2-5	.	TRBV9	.	TGTGCCAGCAGCGTAGCGGGGGGCAGAATGCAAGAGACCCAGTACTTC	CASSVAGGRMQETQYF
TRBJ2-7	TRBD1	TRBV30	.	TGTGCCTGGAGTGGCCCCCCACAGGGGTTGGGCGAGCAGTACTTC	CAWSGPPQGLGEQYF
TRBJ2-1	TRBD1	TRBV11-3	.	TGTGCCAGCAGCTTAGGGACAGGGGGCTTCAATGAGCAGTTCTTC	CASSLGTGGFNEQFF
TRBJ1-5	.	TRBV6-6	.	TGTGCCAGCACTCCAAGGGGTTCCTATAGCAATCAGCCCCAGCATTTT	CASTPRGSYSNQPQHF
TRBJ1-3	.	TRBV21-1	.	TGTGCCAGCAGCAAAGGAGAGGAAGGCAACTCTGGAAACACCATATATTTT	CASSKGEEGNSGNTIYF
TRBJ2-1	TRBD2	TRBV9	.	TGTGCCAGCAGCGTAGGGACTAGCGGATACAATGAGCAGTTCTTC	CASSVGTSGYNEQFF
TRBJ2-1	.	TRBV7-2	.	TGTGCCAGCAGCTTCTCCCGGGAAAATGAGCAGTTCTTC	CASSFSRENEQFF
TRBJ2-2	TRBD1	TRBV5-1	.	TGCGCCAGCAGCCCACAGGGGCTAAACACCGGGGAGCTGTTTTTT	CASSPQGLNTGELFF
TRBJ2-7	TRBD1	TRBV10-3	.	TGTGCCATCAGTGAGTCAAGGGGACAGGGCCCCTACGAGCAGTACTTC	CAISESRGQGPYEQYF
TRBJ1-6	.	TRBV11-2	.	TGTGCCAGCAGCTTAGACAGGGATAATTCACCCCTCCACTTT	CASSLDRDNSPLHF
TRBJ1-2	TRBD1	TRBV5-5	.	TGTGCCAGCAGCCGCCCGACAGGGGGGAACTATGGCTACACCTTC	CASSRPTGGNYGYTF